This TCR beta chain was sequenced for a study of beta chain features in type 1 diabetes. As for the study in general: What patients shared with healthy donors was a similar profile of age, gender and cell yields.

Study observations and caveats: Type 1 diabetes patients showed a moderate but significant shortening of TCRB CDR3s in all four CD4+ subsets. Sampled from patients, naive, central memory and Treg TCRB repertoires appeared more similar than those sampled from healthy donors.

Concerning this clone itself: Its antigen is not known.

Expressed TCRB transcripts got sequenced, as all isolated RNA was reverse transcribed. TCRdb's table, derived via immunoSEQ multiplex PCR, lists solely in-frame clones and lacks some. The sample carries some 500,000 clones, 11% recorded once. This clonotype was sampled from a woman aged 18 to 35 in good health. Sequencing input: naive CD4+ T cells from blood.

The CDR3 DNA reads as TGTGCCAGCAGCTTAGTAGCGGGAGTGGCGAATGAGCAGTTCTTC. Its protein product is CASSLVAGVANEQFF. The genes are TRBV11-2 and TRBJ2-1; TRBD2 aligns across 9 bases. This CDR3 is 15 amino acids long. The trim removed 1 base at V and 7 bases at J, leaving 5 bases unmatched. The germline gives CDR1 SGHAT, CDR2 FQNNGV.